This T cell receptor (beta chain) was captured by sequencing in a study of T cell changes during pregnancy in multiple sclerosis. CDR1 is SGHTA, CDR2 FQGTGA, per germline. Trimming stripped 2 bases from V and 8 bases from J, with 10 bases between. This CDR3 spans 13 amino acids. Profiling relied on immunoSEQ multiplex PCR, and the TCRdb table lists in-frame clones only, not all of them. The table has about 23,000 clones, around 89% seen once; the top ten hold about 7%. This TCR was sampled from a female donor with multiple sclerosis, enrolled in a pregnancy study. Specimen: CD8+ T cells from peripheral blood mononuclear cells, collected in the first trimester of pregnancy. The chain carries TRBV7-3 and TRBJ2-1; D not certain. This CDR3 is CASSLYPGYEQFF. CDR3 DNA sequence: TGTGCCAGCAGCTTATACCCCGGGTATGAGCAGTTCTTC.